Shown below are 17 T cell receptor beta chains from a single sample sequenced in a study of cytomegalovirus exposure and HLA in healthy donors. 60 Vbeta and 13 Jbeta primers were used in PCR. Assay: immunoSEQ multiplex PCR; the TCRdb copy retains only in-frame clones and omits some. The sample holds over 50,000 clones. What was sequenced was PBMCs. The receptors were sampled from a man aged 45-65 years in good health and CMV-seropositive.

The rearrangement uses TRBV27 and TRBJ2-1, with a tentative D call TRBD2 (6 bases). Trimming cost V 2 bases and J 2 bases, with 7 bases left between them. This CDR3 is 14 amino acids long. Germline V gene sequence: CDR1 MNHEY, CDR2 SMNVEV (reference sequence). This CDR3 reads CASSLGEAYNEQFF. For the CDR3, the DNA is TGTGCCAGCAGTTTAGGGGAGGCCTACAATGAGCAGTTCTTC.

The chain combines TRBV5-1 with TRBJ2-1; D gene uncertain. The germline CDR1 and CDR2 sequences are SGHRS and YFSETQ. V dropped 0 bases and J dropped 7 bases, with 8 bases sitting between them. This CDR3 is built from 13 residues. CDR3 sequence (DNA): TGCGCCAGCAGCTTGGGACTTGCGAATGAGCAGTTCTTC. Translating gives CASSLGLANEQFF.

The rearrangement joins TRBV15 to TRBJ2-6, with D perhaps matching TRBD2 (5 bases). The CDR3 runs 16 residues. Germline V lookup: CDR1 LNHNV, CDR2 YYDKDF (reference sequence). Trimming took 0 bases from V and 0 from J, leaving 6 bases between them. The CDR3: CATSRDGISGANVLTF. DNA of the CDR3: TGTGCCACCAGCAGAGACGGGATCTCTGGGGCCAACGTCCTGACTTTC.

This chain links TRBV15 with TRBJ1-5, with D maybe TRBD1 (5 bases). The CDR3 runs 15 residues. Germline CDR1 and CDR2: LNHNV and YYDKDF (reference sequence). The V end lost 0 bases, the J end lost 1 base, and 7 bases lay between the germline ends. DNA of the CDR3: TGTGCCACCAGCAGAGAAGGGGCAAGCAATCAGCCCCAGCATTTT. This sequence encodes CATSREGASNQPQHF.

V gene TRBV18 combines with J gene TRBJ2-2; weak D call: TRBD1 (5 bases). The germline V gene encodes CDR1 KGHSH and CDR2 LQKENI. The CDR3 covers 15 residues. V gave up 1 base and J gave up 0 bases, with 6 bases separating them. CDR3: CASSPQGPNTGELFF. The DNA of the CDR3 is TGTGCCAGCTCACCACAGGGGCCGAACACCGGGGAGCTGTTTTTT.

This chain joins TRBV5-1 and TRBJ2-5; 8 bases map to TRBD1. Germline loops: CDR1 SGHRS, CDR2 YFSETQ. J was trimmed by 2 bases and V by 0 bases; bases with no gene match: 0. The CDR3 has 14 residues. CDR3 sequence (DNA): TGCGCCAGCAGCTTGGGGACAGGGCAAGAGACCCAGTACTTC. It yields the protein CASSLGTGQETQYF.

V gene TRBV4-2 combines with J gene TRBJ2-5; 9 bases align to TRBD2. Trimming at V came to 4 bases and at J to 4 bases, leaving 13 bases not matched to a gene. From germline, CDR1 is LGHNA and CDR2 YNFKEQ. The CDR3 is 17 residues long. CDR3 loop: CASSPVRGRGGRETQYF. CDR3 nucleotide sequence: TGTGCCAGCAGCCCCGTCCGGGGGCGGGGGGGCCGAGAGACCCAGTACTTC.

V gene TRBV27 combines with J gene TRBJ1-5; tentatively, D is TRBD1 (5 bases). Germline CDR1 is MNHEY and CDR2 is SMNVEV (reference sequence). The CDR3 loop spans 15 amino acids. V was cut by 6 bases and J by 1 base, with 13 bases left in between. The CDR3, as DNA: TGTGCCAGCAGCCGGGGGAGTATCAGCAATCAGCCCCAGCATTTT. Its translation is CASSRGSISNQPQHF.

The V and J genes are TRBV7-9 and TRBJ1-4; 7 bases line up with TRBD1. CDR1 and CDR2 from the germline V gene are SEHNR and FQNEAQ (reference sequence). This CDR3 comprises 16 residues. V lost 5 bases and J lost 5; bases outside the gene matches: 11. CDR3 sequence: CASSPGRGQQNEKLFF. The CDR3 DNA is TGTGCCAGCAGCCCAGGTCGGGGACAGCAAAATGAAAAACTGTTTTTT.

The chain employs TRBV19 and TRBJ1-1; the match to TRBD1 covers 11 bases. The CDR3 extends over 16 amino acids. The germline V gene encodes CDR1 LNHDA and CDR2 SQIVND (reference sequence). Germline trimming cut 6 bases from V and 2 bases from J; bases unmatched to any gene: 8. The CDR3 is CASRRDRGSSNTEAFF. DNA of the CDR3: TGTGCCAGTAGGAGGGACAGGGGGTCCTCAAACACTGAAGCTTTCTTT.

The CDR3 region has the DNA TGTGCCAGCAGTACGCCGCCGGGACAGGGGTTTAGCAATCAGCCCCAGCATTTT. Translated: CASSTPPGQGFSNQPQHF. The rearrangement uses TRBV2 and TRBJ1-5; TRBD1 matches 10 bases. This CDR3 has 18 amino acids. J lost 0 bases, V lost 5 bases, and 10 bases had no gene match. The germline V gene has CDR1 SNHLY and CDR2 FYNNEI.

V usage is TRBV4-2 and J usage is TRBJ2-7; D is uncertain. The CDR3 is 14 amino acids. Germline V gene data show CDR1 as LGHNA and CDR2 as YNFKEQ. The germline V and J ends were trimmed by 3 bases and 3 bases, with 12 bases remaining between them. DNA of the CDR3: TGTGCCAGCAGCCACGCGACATCGGACTACGAGCAGTACTTC. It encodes CASSHATSDYEQYF.

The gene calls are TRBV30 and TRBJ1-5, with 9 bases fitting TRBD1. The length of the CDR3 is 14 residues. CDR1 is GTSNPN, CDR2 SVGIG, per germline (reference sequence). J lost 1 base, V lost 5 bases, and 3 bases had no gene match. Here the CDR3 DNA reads TGTGCCTGGGACAGGGGGAGCAGCAATCAGCCCCAGCATTTT. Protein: CAWDRGSSNQPQHF. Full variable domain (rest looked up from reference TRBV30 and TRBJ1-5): SQTIHQWPATLVQPVGSPLSLECTVEGTSNPNLYWYRQAAGRGLQLLFYSVGIGQISSEVPQNLSASRPQDRQFILSSKKLLLSDSGFYLCAWDRGSSNQPQHFGDGTRLSIL.

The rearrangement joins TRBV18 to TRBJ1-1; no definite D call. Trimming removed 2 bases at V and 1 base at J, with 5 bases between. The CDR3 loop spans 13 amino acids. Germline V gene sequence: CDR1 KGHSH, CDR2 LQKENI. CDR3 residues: CASSPNGNTEAFF. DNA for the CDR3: TGTGCCAGCTCACCAAACGGGAACACTGAAGCTTTCTTT.

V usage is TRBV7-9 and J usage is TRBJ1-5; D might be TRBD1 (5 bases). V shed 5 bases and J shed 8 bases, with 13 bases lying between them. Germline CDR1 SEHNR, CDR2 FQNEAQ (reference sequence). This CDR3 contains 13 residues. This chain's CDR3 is CASSPGPGEPQHF. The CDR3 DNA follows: TGTGCCAGCAGCCCCGGGCCGGGGGAGCCCCAGCATTTT.

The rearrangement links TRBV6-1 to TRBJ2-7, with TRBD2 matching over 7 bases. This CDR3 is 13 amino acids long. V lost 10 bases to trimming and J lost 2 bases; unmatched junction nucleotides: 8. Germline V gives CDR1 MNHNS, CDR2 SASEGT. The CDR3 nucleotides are TGTGCCACCCACGGGGGGTCCGCCTACGAGCAGTACTTC. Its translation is CATHGGSAYEQYF.

CDR3 amino acids: CASSPPGRGVQPQHF. CDR3 sequence (DNA): TGTGCCAGCTCACCACCGGGGCGAGGTGTACAGCCCCAGCATTTT. J is TRBJ1-5 and V is TRBV18; maybe TRBD1 (5 bases). Germline V gene sequence: CDR1 KGHSH, CDR2 LQKENI. The CDR3 is 15 amino acids. Between the trimmed V and J ends, which lost 0 bases and 7 bases, there was a span of 13 bases.